The 21 T cell receptor beta chains listed next were all sequenced from one sample in a study of response to subunit inactivated influenza vaccine. TCRdb redid the calling of the RT-PCR reads with MiXCR, one entry per CDR3 protein. The table shows almost 250,000 distinct CDR3 sequences, with about 12% occurring only once. The source was non-naive T cells sorted from PBMCs, collected less than 15 days before vaccination. These receptor sequences come from a man aged 45-65 years who received an inactivated influenza vaccine.

At least ten counts were recorded for this clonotype. This rearrangement joins TRBV15 to TRBJ2-5; no definite D call. V was cut by 5 bases and J by 3 bases, with 7 bases left in between. This CDR3 has 12 amino acids. Per germline, CDR1 LNHNV and CDR2 YYDKDF (reference sequence). CDR3 nucleotide sequence: TGTGCCACCAGCGTAGCCAAAGAGACCCAGTACTTC. It yields the protein CATSVAKETQYF.

This chain's CDR3 is CASSTNLHGISEQFF. The CDR3 DNA is TGTGCCAGCAGCACAAACCTCCACGGGATCAGCGAGCAGTTCTTC. The gene calls are TRBV9 and TRBJ2-1; weak D call: TRBD2 (5 bases). Looked up from germline, CDR1 is SGDLS and CDR2 is YYNGEE. Deletions cut 4 bases from V and 10 bases from J, with 21 bases between. The CDR3 extends over 15 amino acids.

This clonotype was recorded a few times. The rearrangement links TRBV6-5 to TRBJ2-1, with D unclear. V lost 7 bases and J lost 9, with 7 bases in between. Germline V lookup: CDR1 MNHEY, CDR2 SVGAGI. CDR3 length equals 10 residues. CDR3 residues: CASNPAEQFF. For the CDR3, the DNA is TGTGCCAGCAACCCTGCTGAGCAGTTCTTC.

The chain recombines TRBV4-3 with TRBJ2-7, with 11 positions matching TRBD2. This CDR3 has 16 residues. CDR1 and CDR2 from the germline V gene are LGHNA and YSLEER. V dropped 0 bases and J dropped 4; count of bases not matched to a gene: 5. Here the CDR3 DNA reads TGCGCCAGCAGCCAAGATGAGGCTAGCGGGGGGTACGAGCAGTACTTC. Encoded protein: CASSQDEASGGYEQYF.

The rearrangement joins TRBV6-5 to TRBJ2-1, with D tentatively TRBD1 or TRBD2 (5 bases each). Deletions cut 0 bases from V and 6 bases from J, with 21 bases between. The CDR3 loop spans 18 amino acids. Per germline, CDR1 MNHEY and CDR2 SVGAGI. Here the CDR3 reads CASSYSLDFFSRGNEQFF. The CDR3 DNA reads as TGTGCCAGCAGTTACTCGTTGGACTTCTTTTCGAGGGGCAATGAGCAGTTCTTC.

This clonotype appeared a single time. The chain joins TRBV10-3 to TRBJ2-7; the match to TRBD1 covers 7 bases. Per the germline V gene, CDR1 is ENHRY and CDR2 is SYGVKD. V was pared by 5 bases and J by 6 bases, with 7 bases of the junction left unmatched. There are 13 residues in the CDR3. CDR3 DNA sequence: TGTGCCATCAGTAGGAGACAGGGCGGCGAGCAGTACTTC. Its protein product is CAISRRQGGEQYF.

This clonotype was found a few times. The V call is TRBV11-2, the J call TRBJ2-1; 7 bases line up with TRBD1. Trimming took 4 bases from V and 0 from J; bases not matched to a gene: 3. Germline V gene data show CDR1 as SGHAT and CDR2 as FQNNGV. The CDR3 has 15 amino acids. The CDR3 protein is CASSYDRVSYNEQFF. CDR3 DNA sequence: TGTGCCAGCAGCTATGACAGGGTCTCCTACAATGAGCAGTTCTTC.

The table lists this clonotype with a few counts. The chain has TRBV11-1 and TRBJ1-2; weak D call: TRBD1 (6 bases). The CDR3 consists of 18 residues. Germline V lookup: CDR1 SGHAT, CDR2 FQDESV (reference sequence). V shed 4 bases and J shed 2 bases, with 23 bases lying between them. This chain's CDR3 is CASSSFRTVHRENYGYTF. CDR3 DNA sequence: TGTGCCAGCAGCTCCTTTAGGACAGTCCACAGAGAAAACTATGGCTACACCTTC.

This clonotype was seen a handful of times. CDR3 amino acids: CSATRLRNQPQHF. The CDR3 DNA reads TGCAGTGCTACACGTCTACGCAATCAGCCCCAGCATTTT. The chain carries TRBV20-1 and TRBJ1-5; no clear D. The CDR3 runs to 13 residues. The ends were cut back, 4 bases at V and 2 bases at J, with 9 bases in the middle. Germline CDR1 and CDR2: DFQATT and SNEGSKA (reference sequence).

The rearrangement joins TRBV20-1 to TRBJ1-5, with a weak D call TRBD1 (5 bases). Germline values: CDR1 DFQATT, CDR2 SNEGSKA (reference sequence). Trimming took off 4 bases at V and 1 base at J, with 11 bases between the two ends. CDR3 length equals 14 residues. The CDR3, as DNA: TGCAGTGCTATCGGGGGACGGAGCAATCAGCCCCAGCATTTT. As protein: CSAIGGRSNQPQHF.

This clonotype was observed a few times. The rearrangement links TRBV20-1 to TRBJ1-6, with D maybe TRBD1 (5 bases). The CDR3 runs to 15 residues. Trimming stripped 6 bases from V and 7 bases from J, with 19 bases between. CDR1 and CDR2 (germline): DFQATT, SNEGSKA (reference sequence). The CDR3 spells CSAQSGASENSPLHF. The CDR3 DNA reads as TGCAGTGCCCAGAGCGGGGCTTCGGAAAATTCACCCCTCCACTTT.

This clonotype appeared a few times. The rearrangement joins TRBV29-1 to TRBJ1-2, with a tentative D call TRBD1 (5 bases). Trimming cost V 7 bases and J 4 bases, with 25 bases left between them. Germline CDR1 is SQVTM and CDR2 is ANQGSEA. This CDR3 comprises 16 residues. The CDR3 loop reads CSALLASGTAVYGYTF. The CDR3 DNA reads TGCAGCGCTTTACTCGCGTCAGGGACGGCCGTCTATGGCTACACCTTC.

The chain recombines TRBV7-6 with TRBJ1-6; D remains ambiguous. Germline V gene data show CDR1 as SGHVS and CDR2 as FNYEAQ. The CDR3 is made up of 16 amino acids. Trimming cost V 0 bases and J 0 bases, with 6 bases left between them. The CDR3 region is CASSLAAGSYNSPLHF. In DNA, the CDR3 is TGTGCCAGCAGCTTAGCTGCAGGCTCCTATAATTCACCCCTCCACTTT.

This clonotype has only a few counts. V gene TRBV3-1 combines with J gene TRBJ1-2, with 9 bases aligning to TRBD1. The germline gives CDR1 LGHDT, CDR2 YNNKEL (reference sequence). The CDR3 has 14 residues. Trimming took 3 bases from V and 2 from J; bases not matched to a gene: 1. The CDR3 spells CASSQGTGNYGYTF. CDR3 nucleotides: TGTGCCAGCAGCCAGGGGACAGGGAACTATGGCTACACCTTC.

Here the CDR3 reads CASSHSYQETQYF. The CDR3 nucleotides read TGTGCCAGCAGCCACAGCTACCAAGAGACCCAGTACTTC. The chain carries TRBV3-1 and TRBJ2-5; D remains unclear. Trimming removed 3 bases from V and 0 bases from J, with 5 bases in between. The CDR3 extends over 13 amino acids. Germline CDR1 LGHDT, CDR2 YNNKEL (reference sequence).

This chain joins TRBV7-2 and TRBJ2-1; a weak D match, TRBD1 (6 bases). Germline V gene lookup returns CDR1 SGHTA and CDR2 FQGNSA. This CDR3 comprises 15 residues. Trimming pared 1 base from V and 1 base from J, leaving 8 bases between. CDR3 bases: TGTGCCAGCAGCTTAGACCAGGGGTCCTACAATGAGCAGTTCTTC. Protein: CASSLDQGSYNEQFF.

V is TRBV7-8 and J is TRBJ2-7; D is undetermined. CDR1 SGHVS and CDR2 FQNEAQ come from the germline V gene. The CDR3 is 13 residues long. Between the trimmed V and J ends, which lost 3 bases and 5 bases, there was a span of 11 bases. CDR3 protein: CASSFAVENEQYF. The CDR3 region has the DNA TGTGCCAGCAGCTTTGCAGTAGAGAACGAGCAGTACTTC. Full variable domain (remainder filled in from reference TRBV7-8 and TRBJ2-7): GAGVSQSPRYKVAKRGQDVALRCDPISGHVSLFWYQQALGQGPEFLTYFQNEAQLDKSGLPSDRFFAERPEGSVSTLKIQRTQQEDSAVYLCASSFAVENEQYFGPGTRLTVT.

The chain joins TRBV6-1 to TRBJ2-5; TRBD1 or TRBD2 may be the D gene (5 bases each). V shed 6 bases and J shed 5 bases, with 19 bases lying between them. This CDR3 is 15 amino acids long. CDR1 is MNHNS, CDR2 SASEGT, per germline. The chain's CDR3 is CASRPGTVGWETQYF. The CDR3 region has the DNA TGTGCCAGCAGACCTGGGACGGTGGGGTGGGAGACCCAGTACTTC.

At least ten counts were recorded for this clonotype. The rearrangement links TRBV19 to TRBJ2-3; the D call may be TRBD1 or TRBD2 (5 bases each). Trimming took 5 bases from V and 7 from J, leaving 22 bases between them. The germline CDR1 and CDR2 sequences are LNHDA and SQIVND (reference sequence). The CDR3 covers 16 residues. CDR3 sequence: CASSPSPGASVHTQYF. Here the CDR3 DNA reads TGTGCCAGTAGTCCGTCCCCCGGGGCAAGCGTACATACGCAGTATTTT.

The sample holds many counts of this clonotype. The chain carries TRBV9 and TRBJ2-1, with a tentative D call TRBD1 (6 bases). Per germline, CDR1 SGDLS and CDR2 YYNGEE. This CDR3 contains 14 residues. The V gene lost 2 bases and the J gene lost 5 bases, with 11 bases spanning the gap. CDR3 loop: CASSVRQANNEQFF. The DNA of the CDR3 is TGTGCCAGCAGCGTCCGACAGGCGAACAATGAGCAGTTCTTC. The full variable domain, rest sourced from reference TRBV9 and TRBJ2-1, is DSGVTQTPKHLITATGQRVTLRCSPRSGDLSVYWYQQSLDQGLQFLIQYYNGEERAKGNILERFSAQQFPDLHSELNLSSLELGDSALYFCASSVRQANNEQFFGPGTRLTVL.

This clonotype was seen a few times. The chain is built from TRBV6-1 and TRBJ2-1; 15 bases line up with TRBD2. This CDR3 has 16 amino acids. Germline CDR1 MNHNS, CDR2 SASEGT. V gave up 4 bases and J gave up 2 bases; unmatched junction bases: 0. DNA of the CDR3: TGTGCCAGCAGTGGGACTAGCGGGGGGGCCTACAATGAGCAGTTCTTC. Its translation: CASSGTSGGAYNEQFF.